The 17 T cell receptor beta chains in this list originate from one sample, sequenced in a study of identical twins. A single record per CDR3 protein comes from TCRdb applying MiXCR to the 5' RACE reads. The table records 690,000 or so distinct CDR3 sequences, 6.1% of them present only once. Sequencing input: naive T cells sorted from blood. These receptors were obtained from a man between 18 and 35 years old in good health.

This clonotype occurred many times. The chain combines TRBV11-3 with TRBJ2-1; D uncertain. The V end was cut by 5 bases, the J end by 9 bases, with 11 bases between. Per the germline V gene, CDR1 is SGHNT and CDR2 is YENEEA. This CDR3 is 12 amino acids long. The CDR3 DNA sequence: TGTGCCAGCAGCCCACCATCGGGTGAGCAGTTCTTC. This encodes CASSPPSGEQFF.

The V gene is TRBV18, the J gene TRBJ1-1, with D unclear. The germline CDR1 and CDR2 sequences are KGHSH and LQKENI. CDR3 size: 13 residues. V lost 2 bases, J lost 2 bases, and 6 bases lay in between. The DNA for the CDR3 is TGTGCCAGCTCACCAATGAGTAACACTGAAGCTTTCTTT. As protein: CASSPMSNTEAFF.

This clonotype was picked up many times. The J gene is TRBJ2-3, the V gene TRBV29-1; TRBD2 aligns across 9 bases. With V trimmed by 3 bases and J by 6 bases, 16 bases remained unmatched. This CDR3 region has 17 residues. CDR1 is SQVTM, CDR2 ANQGSEA, per germline. The CDR3 spells CSVDSVVLAGRPDTQYF. In nucleotides, the CDR3 is TGCAGCGTTGACTCGGTGGTACTAGCGGGCCGCCCGGATACGCAGTATTTT.

This clonotype has ten or more counts. This chain links TRBV10-3 with TRBJ2-6; TRBD1 might be the D (5 bases). Per the germline V gene, CDR1 is ENHRY and CDR2 is SYGVKD. V lost 0 bases and J lost 2, with 14 bases in between. The CDR3 covers 18 residues. This CDR3 reads CAISESKGLAPGANVLTF. CDR3 nucleotide sequence: TGTGCCATCAGTGAGTCGAAGGGGTTGGCTCCTGGGGCCAACGTCCTGACTTTC.

This clonotype has a count of ten or more. The V call is TRBV9, the J call TRBJ1-6; D is undetermined. The CDR3 covers 14 residues. Germline lookup yields CDR1 SGDLS and CDR2 YYNGEE. V lost 0 bases and J 4 bases, leaving 5 bases between the germline ends. The CDR3 is CASSVAGYNSPLHF. Here the CDR3 DNA reads TGTGCCAGCAGCGTAGCCGGGTATAATTCACCCCTCCACTTT.

This clonotype showed up just a few times. The rearrangement uses TRBV19 and TRBJ2-7; perhaps TRBD1 as D (6 bases). The CDR3 sequence is 13 residues long. V lost 6 bases to trimming and J lost 2 bases, with 11 bases between them. Per germline, CDR1 LNHDA and CDR2 SQIVND (reference sequence). The CDR3 DNA reads as TGTGCCAGTAGAAAACAGGGCGCCTACGAGCAGTACTTC. The encoded protein is CASRKQGAYEQYF.

This clonotype occurred a few times. The genes are TRBV19 and TRBJ1-3; a possible D gene is TRBD1 (6 bases). The CDR3 extends over 15 amino acids. Germline CDR1 and CDR2: LNHDA and SQIVND (reference sequence). V shed 4 bases and J shed 5 bases, with 15 bases lying between them. The CDR3 region is CASSTTDRIRNTIYF. The CDR3 coding sequence is TGTGCCAGTAGTACCACCGACAGGATAAGAAACACCATATATTTT.

This clonotype was seen more than once but under ten times. In nucleotides, the CDR3 is TGTGCCAGCAGTTTCGCCAGGGGAAACTATGGCTACACCTTC. It is translated as CASSFARGNYGYTF. The chain carries TRBV12-3 or TRBV12-4 and TRBJ1-2; TRBD1 is a possible D gene (6 bases). The length of the CDR3 is 14 residues. V dropped 3 bases and J dropped 2 bases, with 10 bases sitting between them.

This clonotype has a count of ten or more. This rearrangement joins TRBV6-1 to TRBJ1-5; D is uncertain. The CDR3 is made up of 15 amino acids. The V and J ends lost 7 bases and 0 bases respectively, with 13 bases between them. Looked up from germline, CDR1 is MNHNS and CDR2 is SASEGT. The CDR3 coding sequence is TGTGCCAGCACCCCACTGGGCGATAGCAATCAGCCCCAGCATTTT. It is translated as CASTPLGDSNQPQHF.

The V and J genes are TRBV20-1 and TRBJ2-1; TRBD2 matches 11 bases. Trimming took 4 bases from V and 1 from J; bases not matched to a gene: 6. The CDR3 spans 16 residues. The germline V gene encodes CDR1 DFQATT and CDR2 SNEGSKA (reference sequence). CDR3 DNA: TGCAGTGCTAATTCCGGGACTAGCGGATCCTACAATGAGCAGTTCTTC. Translation: CSANSGTSGSYNEQFF.

This clonotype was seen a handful of times. The gene calls are TRBV12-3 or TRBV12-4 and TRBJ2-1; 10 bases are shared with TRBD1. V lost 3 bases and J lost 5; bases outside the gene matches: 4. The CDR3 is 15 amino acids. The CDR3: CASSFGTGVHNEQFF. The CDR3 DNA is TGTGCCAGCAGTTTCGGGACAGGGGTCCACAATGAGCAGTTCTTC.

The V and J genes are TRBV7-8 and TRBJ2-5; possible D gene TRBD1, 6 bases. CDR1 is SGHVS, CDR2 FQNEAQ, per germline. The germline V and J ends were trimmed by 5 bases and 5 bases, with 12 bases remaining between them. The CDR3 is made up of 13 amino acids. The CDR3 protein is CASSAQGPETQYF. The CDR3 coding sequence is TGTGCCAGCAGCGCACAGGGCCCCGAGACCCAGTACTTC.

This clonotype was observed many times. The chain recombines TRBV20-1 with TRBJ2-3; maybe TRBD2 (5 bases). The germline V gene has CDR1 DFQATT and CDR2 SNEGSKA (reference sequence). This CDR3 is built from 13 residues. The V gene lost 0 bases and the J gene lost 9 bases, with 13 bases spanning the gap. The CDR3 reads CSARDGVALTQYF. The CDR3 bases are TGCAGTGCTAGAGACGGGGTGGCGCTGACGCAGTATTTT.

This clonotype was found many times. The chain is built from TRBV7-9 and TRBJ2-3, with 7 bases aligning to TRBD1. V gave up 5 bases and J gave up 5 bases; unmatched junction bases: 16. The CDR3 loop spans 17 amino acids. Germline V gives CDR1 SEHNR, CDR2 FQNEAQ (reference sequence). CDR3 loop: CASSHRDSSLQGDTQYF. In DNA, the CDR3 is TGTGCCAGCAGCCACCGGGACAGCTCCCTCCAGGGAGATACGCAGTATTTT.

This clonotype was seen many times. At one of its ends the junction is not consistent with the germline gene, which may arise from a read error. The rearrangement joins TRBV18 to TRBJ2-1, with TRBD2 matching over 10 bases. Germline CDR1 and CDR2: KGHSH and LQKENI. CDR3 length equals 16 residues. CDR3 loop: CASSPLSGRAYNEQFF. CDR3 in DNA: TGTGCCAGCTCACCACTGAGCGGGAGGGCCTATAATGAGCAGTTCTTC.

The table lists this clonotype with many counts. The CDR3 protein is CASSSGSGPYNEQFF. The CDR3 nucleotides are TGTGCCAGCAGCTCCGGATCAGGGCCCTACAATGAGCAGTTCTTC. The chain couples TRBV7-7 to TRBJ2-1, with D perhaps TRBD1 (5 bases). Germline CDR1 SSHAT, CDR2 FNYEAQ (reference sequence). CDR3 length: 15 residues. Trimming removed 4 bases at V and 2 bases at J, with 12 bases between.

This clonotype was counted many times. The chain couples TRBV27 to TRBJ1-2; D perhaps matches TRBD1 (5 bases). CDR1 MNHEY and CDR2 SMNVEV come from the germline V gene (reference sequence). V lost 5 bases to trimming and J lost 1 base, with 26 bases between them. This CDR3 spans 19 amino acids. The CDR3 DNA reads as TGTGCCAGCAGTCCGTTATACCTCTTACCGGGACGGGATAACTATGGCTACACCTTC. Protein: CASSPLYLLPGRDNYGYTF.